The clone carrying this TCR beta chain was counted many times. What it binds is not known. TCRdb fed the reads into MiXCR, producing one record per CDR3 protein. The sample has 200,000 to 300,000 distinct CDR3 sequences, about 12% seen once. This specimen belongs to a study of T cell repertoires in cytomegalovirus infection. As for the study in general: Shared public TCR beta signatures pointed to both CMV infection and a matching HLA type. Whole-study findings and limits: Summed public TCR beta family frequency identified CMV carriers bearing the relevant HLA. It was HLA-C-restricted CMV-specific TCR beta clonotypes that dominated the response ex vivo.

Germline V gene data show CDR1 as SEHNR and CDR2 as FQNEAQ (reference sequence). The CDR3 spans 15 residues. Trimming removed 5 bases from V and 3 bases from J, with 16 bases in between. The material sequenced was PBMCs. The TCR originated in a human donor in good health (CMV status not recorded). Some clones in this sample may be carry-over from other donors' samples. The chain couples TRBV7-9 to TRBJ1-1; tentative D call: TRBD1 (5 bases). This CDR3 is CASSPLGGKHTEAFF. CDR3 DNA: TGTGCCAGCAGCCCCCTTGGGGGAAAACACACTGAAGCTTTCTTT.